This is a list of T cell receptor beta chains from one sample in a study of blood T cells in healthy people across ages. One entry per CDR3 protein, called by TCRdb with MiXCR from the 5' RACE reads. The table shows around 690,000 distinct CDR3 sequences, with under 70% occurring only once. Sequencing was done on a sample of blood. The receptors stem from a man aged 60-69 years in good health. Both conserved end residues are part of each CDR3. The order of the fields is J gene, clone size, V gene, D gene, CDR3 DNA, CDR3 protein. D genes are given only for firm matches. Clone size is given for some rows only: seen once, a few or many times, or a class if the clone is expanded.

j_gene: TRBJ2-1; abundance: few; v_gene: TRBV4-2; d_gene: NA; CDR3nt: TGTGCCAGCAGCCAAGATCCCAAGCCGGAGCAGTTCTTC; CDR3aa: CASSQDPKPEQFF
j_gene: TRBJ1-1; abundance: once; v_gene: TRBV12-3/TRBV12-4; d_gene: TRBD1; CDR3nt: TGTGCCAGCAGCTACAGGGGCAGGAACACTGAAGCTTTCTTT; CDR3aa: CASSYRGRNTEAFF
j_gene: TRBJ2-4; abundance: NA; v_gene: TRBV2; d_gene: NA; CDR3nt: TGTGCCAGCAGCCCCGGGACATACAAAAACATTCAGTACTTC; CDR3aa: CASSPGTYKNIQYF
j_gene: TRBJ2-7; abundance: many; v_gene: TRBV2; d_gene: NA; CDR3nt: TGTGCCAGCTCCACAAACCTCAGACAGGAGCAGTACTTC; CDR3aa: CASSTNLRQEQYF
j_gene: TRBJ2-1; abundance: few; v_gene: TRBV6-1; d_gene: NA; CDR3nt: TGTGCCAGCAGTGTCGGTAGGATCGGTGAGCAGTTCTTC; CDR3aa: CASSVGRIGEQFF
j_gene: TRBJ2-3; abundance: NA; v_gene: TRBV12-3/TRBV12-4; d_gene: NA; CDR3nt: TGTGCCAGCAGTTTAAGGCTAGGATTTAGCACAGATACGCAGTATTTT; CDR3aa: CASSLRLGFSTDTQYF
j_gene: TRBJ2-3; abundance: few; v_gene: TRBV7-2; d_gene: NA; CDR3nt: TGTGCCAGCAGCTTAAATCAGGGAGATACGCAGTATTTT; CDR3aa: CASSLNQGDTQYF
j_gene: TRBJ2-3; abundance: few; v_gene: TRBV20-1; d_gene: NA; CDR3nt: TGCAGTGCTAGAGATCCAGGGGCAGCTGGCACAGATACGCAGTATTTT; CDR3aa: CSARDPGAAGTDTQYF
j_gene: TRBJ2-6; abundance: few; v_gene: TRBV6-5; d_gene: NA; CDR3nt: TGTGCCAGCAGTTATGGGCACTCTGGGGCCAACGTCCTGACTTTC; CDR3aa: CASSYGHSGANVLTF
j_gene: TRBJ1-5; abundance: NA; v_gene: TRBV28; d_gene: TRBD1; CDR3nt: TGTGCCAGCAGTGTAGGGACAGTTGACCAGCCCCAGCATTTT; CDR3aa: CASSVGTVDQPQHF
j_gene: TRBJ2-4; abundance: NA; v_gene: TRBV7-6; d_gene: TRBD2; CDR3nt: TGTGCCAGCAGTCCGGGGGGGGTTTTCGAACTAGCCAAAAACATTCAGTACTTC; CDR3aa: CASSPGGVFELAKNIQYF
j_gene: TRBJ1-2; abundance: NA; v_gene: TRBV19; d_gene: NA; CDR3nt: TGTGCCAGTAGTATCGAGAGGGGGGCGAACTATGGCTACACCTTC; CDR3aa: CASSIERGANYGYTF
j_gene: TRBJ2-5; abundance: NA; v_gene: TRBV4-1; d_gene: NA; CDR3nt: TGCGCCAGCAGCCAAGAGAGGGGGATAGAGGAGACCCAGTACTTC; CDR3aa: CASSQERGIEETQYF
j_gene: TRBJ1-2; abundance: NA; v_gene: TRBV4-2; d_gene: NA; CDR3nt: TGTGCCAGCAGCCAAGACGCACCCATGGCACCTAACTATGGCTACACCTTC; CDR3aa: CASSQDAPMAPNYGYTF
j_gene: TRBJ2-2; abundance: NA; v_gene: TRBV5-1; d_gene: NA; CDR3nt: TGCGCCAGCAGCTTACACGAGACCGGGGAGCTGTTTTTT; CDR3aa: CASSLHETGELFF
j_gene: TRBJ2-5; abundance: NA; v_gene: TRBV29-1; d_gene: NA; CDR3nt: TGCAGCGTTGAAGGCGATTCCCTTTACAATGAGCAGTACTTC; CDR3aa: CSVEGDSLYNEQYF
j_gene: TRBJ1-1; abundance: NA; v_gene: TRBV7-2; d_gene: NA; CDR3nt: TGTGCCAGCAGCTTAGTGGCAGGGAGTACTGAAGCTTTCTTT; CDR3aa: CASSLVAGSTEAFF
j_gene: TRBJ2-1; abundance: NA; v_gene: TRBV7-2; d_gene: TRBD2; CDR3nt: TGTGCCAGCAGCAAGGGACTAGCGGGGGGTGAGACCCAGTTCTTC; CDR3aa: CASSKGLAGGETQFF
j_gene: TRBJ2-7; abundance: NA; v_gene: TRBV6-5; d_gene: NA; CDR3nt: TGTGCCAGCAGTTACATCTGGGGCTACGAGCAGTACTTC; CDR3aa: CASSYIWGYEQYF
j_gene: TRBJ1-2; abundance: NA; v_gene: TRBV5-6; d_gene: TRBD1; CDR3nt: TGTGCCAGCAGCGTACCGGGACAGTCGTATGGCTACACCTTC; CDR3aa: CASSVPGQSYGYTF
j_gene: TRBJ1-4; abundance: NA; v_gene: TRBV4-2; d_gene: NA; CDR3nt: TGTGCCAGCAGCCAAGAACGACGTGGGAGTAATGAAAAACTGTTTTTT; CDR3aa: CASSQERRGSNEKLFF
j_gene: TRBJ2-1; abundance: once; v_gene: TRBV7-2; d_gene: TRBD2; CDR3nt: TGTGCCAGCAGCTTAAGGTGGGCGGGGGGCTCCAATGAGCAGTTCTTC; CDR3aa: CASSLRWAGGSNEQFF
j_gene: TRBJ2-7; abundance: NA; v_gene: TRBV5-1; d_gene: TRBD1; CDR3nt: TGCGCCAGCAGCTTCCGACAGGGTACCGACGAGCAGTACTTC; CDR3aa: CASSFRQGTDEQYF
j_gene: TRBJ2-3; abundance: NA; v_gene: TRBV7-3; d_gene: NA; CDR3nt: TGTGCCAGCAGCTTAACGCGAGGGCTCACAGATACGCAGTATTTT; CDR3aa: CASSLTRGLTDTQYF
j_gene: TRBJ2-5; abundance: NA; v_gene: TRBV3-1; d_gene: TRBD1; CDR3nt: TGTGCCAGCGGATCCGGGACAGGGGCGAATGAGCAGTACTTC; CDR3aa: CASGSGTGANEQYF
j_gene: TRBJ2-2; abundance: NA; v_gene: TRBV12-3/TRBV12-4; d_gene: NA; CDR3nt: TGTGCCAGCAGCCAGGGGTTCACCGGGGAGCTGTTTTTT; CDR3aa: CASSQGFTGELFF
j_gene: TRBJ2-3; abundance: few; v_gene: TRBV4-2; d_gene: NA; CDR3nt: TGTGCCAGCAGCCAAGATACTAGCACAGATACGCAGTATTTT; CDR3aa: CASSQDTSTDTQYF
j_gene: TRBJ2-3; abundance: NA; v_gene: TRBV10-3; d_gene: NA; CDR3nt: TGTGCCATCAGGGACAACACAGATACGCAGTATTTT; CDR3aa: CAIRDNTDTQYF
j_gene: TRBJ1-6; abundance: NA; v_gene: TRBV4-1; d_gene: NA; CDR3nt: TGCGCCAGCAGCCAAGGGGACATCAGGCATTCACCCCTCCACTTT; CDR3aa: CASSQGDIRHSPLHF
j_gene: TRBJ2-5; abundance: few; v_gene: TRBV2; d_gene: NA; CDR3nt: TGTGCCAGCGGCAACGGGTTCACGGAGACCCAGTACTTC; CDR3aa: CASGNGFTETQYF
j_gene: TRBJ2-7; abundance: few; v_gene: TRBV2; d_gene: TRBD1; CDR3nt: TGTGCCAGCAGGGAGGACAGGGGGCAGAACGAGCAGTACTTC; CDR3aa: CASREDRGQNEQYF
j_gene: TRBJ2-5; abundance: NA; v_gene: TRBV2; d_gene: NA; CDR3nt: TGTGCCAGCAAACAGCGACAGAGCTACCAAGAGACCCAGTACTTC; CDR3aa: CASKQRQSYQETQYF
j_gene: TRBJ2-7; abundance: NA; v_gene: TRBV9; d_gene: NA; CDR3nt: TGTGCCAGCAGCGAGGGGACGGTGAATGGGGGCTACGAGCAGTACTTC; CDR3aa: CASSEGTVNGGYEQYF
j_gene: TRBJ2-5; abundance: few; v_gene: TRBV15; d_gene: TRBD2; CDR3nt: TGTGCCACCAGCAGTGATGCGAAGGGGACTAGGGGACAAGAGACCCAGTACTTC; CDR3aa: CATSSDAKGTRGQETQYF
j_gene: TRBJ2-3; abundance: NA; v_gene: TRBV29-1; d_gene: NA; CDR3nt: TGCAGCGTTGAAGATAGCGCTAGCCGGGCAGATACGCAGTATTTT; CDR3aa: CSVEDSASRADTQYF
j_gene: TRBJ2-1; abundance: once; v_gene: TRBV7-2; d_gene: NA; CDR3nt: TGTGCCAGCAGCCCCCCGGGGTTCGAGCAGTTCTTC; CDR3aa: CASSPPGFEQFF
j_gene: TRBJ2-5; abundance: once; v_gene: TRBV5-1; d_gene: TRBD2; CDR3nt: TGCGCCAGCAGCTTGGCCAATCAGGCTAGCGGGGGTGAGACCCAGTACTTC; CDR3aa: CASSLANQASGGETQYF
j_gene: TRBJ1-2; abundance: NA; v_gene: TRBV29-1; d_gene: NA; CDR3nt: TGCAGCGTTATGGTGGATGGCTACACCTTC; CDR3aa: CSVMVDGYTF
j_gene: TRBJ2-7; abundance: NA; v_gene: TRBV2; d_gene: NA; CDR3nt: TGTGCCAGCAGTGACAGACCGGGCCAGAAGCAGTACTTC; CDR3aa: CASSDRPGQKQYF
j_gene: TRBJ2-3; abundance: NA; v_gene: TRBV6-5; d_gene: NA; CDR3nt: TGTGCCAGCACTTTCCACGGCCGGGTTACGGGGCCAGATACGCAGTATTTT; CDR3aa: CASTFHGRVTGPDTQYF
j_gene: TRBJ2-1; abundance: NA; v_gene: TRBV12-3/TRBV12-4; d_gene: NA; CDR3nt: TGTGCCAGCAGTTTCCGCCCGGGGTGGGGAGAGCAGTTCTTC; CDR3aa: CASSFRPGWGEQFF